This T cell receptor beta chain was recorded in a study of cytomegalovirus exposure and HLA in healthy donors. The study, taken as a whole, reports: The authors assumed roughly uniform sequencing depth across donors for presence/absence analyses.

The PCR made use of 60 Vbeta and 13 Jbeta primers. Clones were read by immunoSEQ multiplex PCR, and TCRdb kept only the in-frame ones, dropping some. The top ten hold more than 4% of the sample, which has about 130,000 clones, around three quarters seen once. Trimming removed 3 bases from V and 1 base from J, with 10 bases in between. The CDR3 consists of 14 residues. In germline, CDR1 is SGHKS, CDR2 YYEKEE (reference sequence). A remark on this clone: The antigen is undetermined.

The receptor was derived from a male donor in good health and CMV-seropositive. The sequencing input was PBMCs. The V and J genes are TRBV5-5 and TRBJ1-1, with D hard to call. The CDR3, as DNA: TGTGCCAGCAGCTGGTTGACTCCGAACACTGAAGCTTTCTTT. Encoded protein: CASSWLTPNTEAFF.